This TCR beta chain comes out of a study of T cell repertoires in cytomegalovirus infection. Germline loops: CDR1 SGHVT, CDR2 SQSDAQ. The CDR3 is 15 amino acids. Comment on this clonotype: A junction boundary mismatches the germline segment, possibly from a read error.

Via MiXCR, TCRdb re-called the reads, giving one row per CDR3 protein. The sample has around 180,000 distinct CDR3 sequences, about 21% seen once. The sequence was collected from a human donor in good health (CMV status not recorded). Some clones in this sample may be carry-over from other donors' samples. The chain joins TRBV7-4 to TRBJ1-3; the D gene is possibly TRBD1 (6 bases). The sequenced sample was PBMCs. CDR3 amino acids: CASSTDRSSGNSIYF. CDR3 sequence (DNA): TGTGCCAGCAGCACCGACAGGAGCTCTGGAAACAGCATATATTTT.